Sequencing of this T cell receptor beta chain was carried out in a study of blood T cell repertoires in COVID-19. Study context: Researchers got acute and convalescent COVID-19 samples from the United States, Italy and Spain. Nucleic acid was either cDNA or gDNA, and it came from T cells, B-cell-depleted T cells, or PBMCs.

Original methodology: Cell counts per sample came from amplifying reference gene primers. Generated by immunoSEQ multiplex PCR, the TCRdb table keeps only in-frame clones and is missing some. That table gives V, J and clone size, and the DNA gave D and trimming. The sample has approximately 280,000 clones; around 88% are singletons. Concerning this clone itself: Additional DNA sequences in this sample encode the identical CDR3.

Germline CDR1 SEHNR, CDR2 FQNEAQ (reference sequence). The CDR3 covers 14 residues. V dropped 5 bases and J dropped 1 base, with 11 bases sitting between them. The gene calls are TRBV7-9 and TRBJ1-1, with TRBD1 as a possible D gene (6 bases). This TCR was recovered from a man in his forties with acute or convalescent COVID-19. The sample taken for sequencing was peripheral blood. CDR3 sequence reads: CASSPGQKNTEAFF. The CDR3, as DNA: TGTGCCAGCAGCCCAGGACAGAAGAACACTGAAGCTTTCTTT.